A single sample gave rise to the 27 T cell receptor beta chains below, sequenced in a study of cytomegalovirus exposure and HLA in healthy donors. Use of 60 Vbeta and 13 Jbeta primers characterized the PCR. Repertoires were generated with immunoSEQ multiplex PCR, while TCRdb's copy carries only in-frame clones and drops some. The table has around 55,000 clones, 70% to 80% seen once. The sample was PBMCs. These receptors came from a female donor in good health and CMV-seronegative.

The rearrangement links TRBV6-6 to TRBJ1-5; a weak D match, TRBD1 (5 bases). Germline CDR1 and CDR2: MNHNY and SVGAGI (reference sequence). Trimming stripped 11 bases from V and 4 bases from J, with 9 bases between. The length of the CDR3 is 11 residues. CDR3 nucleotide sequence: TGTGCCGCAGGGCTAAATCAGCCCCAGCATTTT. Translated, it gives CAAGLNQPQHF.

The chain combines TRBV19 with TRBJ1-3; 7 nucleotides line up with TRBD1. The V and J ends lost 8 bases and 3 bases, in that order; junction bases with no gene match: 4. This CDR3 comprises 13 residues. CDR1 and CDR2 from the germline V gene are LNHDA and SQIVND (reference sequence). CDR3 sequence reads: CASGRGDGNTIYF. Written as DNA, the CDR3 is TGTGCCAGTGGCAGGGGGGATGGAAACACCATATATTTT. Drawing the rest from reference TRBV19 and TRBJ1-3, the complete variable domain is DGGITQSPKYLFRKEGQNVTLSCEQNLNHDAMYWYRQDPGQGLRLIYYSQIVNDFQKGDIAEGYSVSREKKESFPLTVTSAQKNPTAFYLCASGRGDGNTIYFGEGSWLTVV.

This clone was detected only once. The chain recombines TRBV7-2 with TRBJ2-7; D call uncertain. V lost 1 base and J 2 bases, leaving 6 bases between the germline ends. CDR3 length equals 13 residues. Germline CDR1 reads SGHTA; CDR2 reads FQGNSA. The CDR3 is CASSLGTAYEQYF. The CDR3 DNA is TGTGCCAGCAGCTTAGGTACAGCCTACGAGCAGTACTTC. Filled out from reference TRBV7-2 and TRBJ2-7, the complete variable domain reads GAGVSQSPSNKVTEKGKDVELRCDPISGHTALYWYRQSLGQGLEFLIYFQGNSAPDKSGLPSDRFSAERTGGSVSTLTIQRTQQEDSAVYLCASSLGTAYEQYFGPGTRLTVT.

The rearrangement joins TRBV6-1 to TRBJ2-7; D may be TRBD1 (5 bases). This CDR3 has 14 residues. V dropped 2 bases and J dropped 2 bases, with 10 bases sitting between them. Germline V lookup: CDR1 MNHNS, CDR2 SASEGT. CDR3 in amino acids: CASSEKQETYEQYF. CDR3 DNA: TGTGCCAGCAGTGAAAAACAGGAGACCTACGAGCAGTACTTC.

V is TRBV12-5 and J is TRBJ1-5, with a weak D call TRBD1 (6 bases). The CDR3 runs to 12 residues. CDR1 and CDR2 from the germline V gene are LGHNT and FRNRAP. V lost 7 bases, J lost 6 bases, and 10 bases lay in between. DNA for the CDR3: TGTGCTAGTGAAGGGGGGGGTCAGCCCCAGCATTTT. This gives the protein CASEGGGQPQHF.

The chain carries TRBV7-8 and TRBJ1-1; no firm D call. CDR1 is SGHVS and CDR2 is FQNEAQ in the germline V gene. Trimming took off 1 base at V and 6 bases at J, with 6 bases between the two ends. This CDR3 comprises 12 residues. DNA for the CDR3: TGTGCCAGCAGCTTAGGACTCGCTGAAGCTTTCTTT. Amino acid sequence: CASSLGLAEAFF.

The chain carries TRBV4-2 and TRBJ2-6, with D perhaps matching TRBD2 (5 bases). The V end lost 2 bases, the J end lost 4 bases, and 9 bases lay between the germline ends. The CDR3 is 15 amino acids. The germline gives CDR1 LGHNA, CDR2 YNFKEQ. DNA for the CDR3: TGTGCCAGCAGCCAATCGGGGAACGGGGCCAACGTCCTGACTTTC. Translation gives CASSQSGNGANVLTF.

The chain recombines TRBV2 with TRBJ1-4, with TRBD1 identical over 8 bases. Germline V gives CDR1 SNHLY, CDR2 FYNNEI. V shed 2 bases and J 5 bases; nucleotides not matched to a gene: 1. This CDR3 is 14 amino acids long. The CDR3 is CASSERTGNEKLFF. CDR3 in DNA: TGTGCCAGCAGTGAAAGGACAGGGAATGAAAAACTGTTTTTT.

This chain links TRBV18 with TRBJ1-2; D might be TRBD1 (5 bases). Germline CDR1 reads KGHSH; CDR2 reads LQKENI. The CDR3 is made up of 13 amino acids. Trimming removed 4 bases at V and 6 bases at J, with 12 bases between. This CDR3 is CASSRRQSDGYTF. The CDR3, as DNA: TGTGCCAGCTCACGTAGACAGTCCGATGGCTACACCTTC.

This sequence joins TRBV6-1 and TRBJ1-5; D unclear. Germline V gives CDR1 MNHNS, CDR2 SASEGT. This CDR3 has 14 amino acids. Trimming took 1 base from V and 8 from J, leaving 12 bases between them. This CDR3 is CASSEGPGYEPQHF. The CDR3 bases are TGTGCCAGCAGTGAAGGCCCGGGGTATGAGCCCCAGCATTTT.

The chain has TRBV19 and TRBJ1-4; tentative D call: TRBD1 (6 bases). Trimming took off 1 base at V and 2 bases at J, with 11 bases between the two ends. Germline-derived CDR1 and CDR2 are LNHDA and SQIVND (reference sequence). The CDR3 has 16 amino acids. The DNA of the CDR3 is TGTGCCAGTAGTATAGCACAGGGTACGACTAATGAAAAACTGTTTTTT. Protein product: CASSIAQGTTNEKLFF.

J is TRBJ1-6 and V is TRBV19, with 9 positions matching TRBD1. V lost 8 bases, J lost 9 bases, and 11 bases stayed unmatched. CDR3 length: 15 residues. Germline V gene lookup returns CDR1 LNHDA and CDR2 SQIVND (reference sequence). The CDR3 bases are TGTGCCAGTCGCTCCCGGGACAGGGTGATTTCACCCCTCCACTTT. Translating gives CASRSRDRVISPLHF.

The CDR3 DNA sequence: TGTGCCAGCAGTCTCCGACAGGGTGCTCTTCGTCAGCCCCAGCATTTT. Encoded protein: CASSLRQGALRQPQHF. The chain couples TRBV28 to TRBJ1-5; 7 nucleotides align to TRBD1. Germline V gives CDR1 MDHEN, CDR2 SYDVKM. The CDR3 sequence is 16 residues long. V shed 5 bases and J 6 bases; nucleotides not matched to a gene: 13. The full variable domain, completed using reference TRBV28 and TRBJ1-5, is DVKVTQSSRYLVKRTGEKVFLECVQDMDHENMFWYRQDPGLGLRLIYFSYDVKMKEKGDIPEGYSVSREKKERFSLILESASTNQTSMYLCASSLRQGALRQPQHFGDGTRLSIL.

The chain employs TRBV15 and TRBJ1-2; D possibly corresponds to TRBD1 (6 bases). The length of the CDR3 is 14 residues. V lost 0 bases and J 1 base, leaving 6 bases between the germline ends. Per germline, CDR1 LNHNV and CDR2 YYDKDF (reference sequence). The CDR3 loop is CATSRDRGNYGYTF. CDR3 sequence (DNA): TGTGCCACCAGCAGAGACAGGGGTAACTATGGCTACACCTTC.

The chain couples TRBV2 to TRBJ2-2; weak D call: TRBD1 (5 bases). Germline V gives CDR1 SNHLY, CDR2 FYNNEI. CDR3 size: 15 residues. Trimming removed 11 bases from V and 1 base from J, with 17 bases in between. CDR3 nucleotides: TGTGCCCATAGGGCGTGGCAGGGGAACACCGGGGAGCTGTTTTTT. Its translation: CAHRAWQGNTGELFF.

This clone was seen more than once but under ten times. CDR3 region: CASSYPMGDRVTTIYF. For the CDR3, the DNA is TGTGCCAGCAGTTACCCCATGGGGGACAGGGTTACCACCATATATTTT. The genes are TRBV6-6 and TRBJ1-3, with 9 bases aligning to TRBD1. Germline V lookup: CDR1 MNHNY, CDR2 SVGAGI (reference sequence). The J segment lost 9 bases and the V segment lost 2 bases, leaving 11 bases of the junction unmatched. The CDR3 has 16 amino acids.

V and J are TRBV6-4 and TRBJ2-3; weak D call: TRBD1 (6 bases). Germline CDR1 is MRHNA and CDR2 is SNTAGT. The CDR3 is 14 residues long. The ends were cut back, 3 bases at V and 2 bases at J, with 9 bases in the middle. CDR3 in amino acids: CASSEGDNTDTQYF. As DNA, the CDR3 is TGTGCCAGCAGTGAAGGGGACAACACAGATACGCAGTATTTT.

The chain has TRBV2 and TRBJ1-2; 9 nucleotides align to TRBD1. The CDR3 has 12 residues. V lost 8 bases to trimming and J lost 5 bases; unmatched junction nucleotides: 3. Germline V gene lookup returns CDR1 SNHLY and CDR2 FYNNEI. The CDR3 DNA reads TGTGCCAGCCTACAGGGGGCGTATGGCTACACCTTC. Amino acids: CASLQGAYGYTF.

The chain recombines TRBV2 with TRBJ1-1, with 7 bases lining up with TRBD1. V was pared by 5 bases and J by 1 base, with 4 bases of the junction left unmatched. This CDR3 has 14 residues. Germline V gives CDR1 SNHLY, CDR2 FYNNEI. The CDR3 is CASSWTGSNTEAFF. The CDR3 DNA follows: TGTGCCAGCAGTTGGACAGGATCGAACACTGAAGCTTTCTTT.

This clone was counted only a few times. This chain joins TRBV5-1 and TRBJ1-1, with D perhaps TRBD1 (6 bases). The V end lost 0 bases, the J end lost 0 bases, and 15 bases lay between the germline ends. Germline CDR1 is SGHRS and CDR2 is YFSETQ. The CDR3 sequence is 17 residues long. The CDR3 DNA reads as TGCGCCAGCAGCTTGGCTGGGTTGGGACAAGTGAACACTGAAGCTTTCTTT. Translation: CASSLAGLGQVNTEAFF. Supplemented by reference TRBV5-1 and TRBJ1-1, the full variable domain reads KAGVTQTPRYLIKTRGQQVTLSCSPISGHRSVSWYQQTPGQGLQFLFEYFSETQRNKGNFPGRFSGRQFSNSRSEMNVSTLELGDSALYLCASSLAGLGQVNTEAFFGQGTRLTVV.

The chain combines TRBV7-3 with TRBJ1-1, with D perhaps TRBD1 (5 bases). Germline CDR1 reads SGHTA; CDR2 reads FQGTGA. CDR3 length: 14 residues. Trimming left V 2 bases short and J 1 base short, with 8 bases between. This chain's CDR3 is CASSLLGQNTEAFF. Written as DNA, the CDR3 is TGTGCCAGCAGCTTACTGGGGCAGAACACTGAAGCTTTCTTT.

The V call is TRBV18, the J call TRBJ2-7; D is possibly TRBD1 (5 bases). Trimming took 4 bases from V and 5 from J, leaving 15 bases between them. The germline V gene encodes CDR1 KGHSH and CDR2 LQKENI. CDR3 length: 14 amino acids. CDR3 DNA: TGTGCCAGCTCACAAATTCAGGGTCTTCACGAGCAGTACTTC. Its protein is CASSQIQGLHEQYF.

The chain uses TRBV5-4 and TRBJ1-2; the D is unclear. CDR3 length equals 15 residues. Germline CDR1 SGHNT, CDR2 YYREEE (reference sequence). V lost 3 bases and J lost 4, with 16 bases in between. CDR3 bases: TGTGCCAGCAGCTCCGGGCCCCAAGCGGTCTATGGCTACACCTTC. It encodes CASSSGPQAVYGYTF.

V is TRBV7-2 and J is TRBJ1-5; 8 bases map to TRBD1. V was clipped by 1 base and J by 3 bases; unmatched bases: 5. Per germline, CDR1 SGHTA and CDR2 FQGNSA. The CDR3 covers 16 residues. This CDR3 reads CASSLDPRGLNQPQHF. Written as DNA, the CDR3 is TGTGCCAGCAGCTTAGACCCCAGGGGGCTCAATCAGCCCCAGCATTTT.

The V and J genes are TRBV11-2 and TRBJ2-2; TRBD2 matches at 9 bases. V lost 6 bases, J lost 5 bases, and 19 bases stayed unmatched. The CDR3 sequence is 19 residues long. Germline values: CDR1 SGHAT, CDR2 FQNNGV. The CDR3 DNA follows: TGTGCCAGCAGGGCTATCGGGACTAATAAAGCGGGAGGAACCGGGGAGCTGTTTTTT. Protein product: CASRAIGTNKAGGTGELFF.

J is TRBJ2-7 and V is TRBV11-2; D not resolved. V shed 4 bases and J shed 1 base, with 17 bases lying between them. The CDR3 spans 16 residues. Per the germline V gene, CDR1 is SGHAT and CDR2 is FQNNGV. The CDR3 sequence: CASSSRGVEISYEQYF. In nucleotides, the CDR3 is TGTGCCAGCAGCTCCAGAGGAGTCGAAATATCCTACGAGCAGTACTTC. The full variable domain, its missing parts supplied by reference TRBV11-2 and TRBJ2-7, is EAGVAQSPRYKIIEKRQSVAFWCNPISGHATLYWYQQILGQGPKLLIQFQNNGVVDDSQLPKDRFSAERLKGVDSTLKIQPAKLEDSAVYLCASSSRGVEISYEQYFGPGTRLTVT.

The J gene is TRBJ2-5, the V gene TRBV7-2; 7 nucleotides match TRBD1. The CDR3 sequence is 14 residues long. Germline V gene lookup returns CDR1 SGHTA and CDR2 FQGNSA. V lost 1 base, J lost 1 base, and 0 bases stayed unmatched. CDR3 protein: CASSLGTGQETQYF. CDR3 DNA sequence: TGTGCCAGCAGCTTAGGGACAGGCCAAGAGACCCAGTACTTC. Filled out from reference TRBV7-2 and TRBJ2-5, the complete variable domain reads GAGVSQSPSNKVTEKGKDVELRCDPISGHTALYWYRQSLGQGLEFLIYFQGNSAPDKSGLPSDRFSAERTGGSVSTLTIQRTQQEDSAVYLCASSLGTGQETQYFGPGTRLLVL.